The rows below give T cell receptor beta chains drawn from one sample of a study of blood T cell repertoires in COVID-19. TCRdb's copy holds only in-frame clones and misses some; the assay was immunoSEQ multiplex PCR. The table lists 250,000 to 350,000 clones, around 90% of them singletons. Source material: peripheral blood. The receptor source for this set is a man aged 18 to 35 with active or convalescent COVID-19. The CDR3 runs from the conserved cysteine through the conserved F or W. The D gene is left open where the match is weak. Clone sizes are given selectively: once, few, many, or a class where the clone is expanded.

V	D	J	size	CDR3	DNA
TRBV12-5	-	TRBJ1-2	-	CASSGANYGYTF	TGTGCTAGTTCGGGGGCTAACTATGGCTACACCTTC
TRBV13	TRBD1	TRBJ1-1	-	CASSPGGSVTEAFF	TGTGCCAGCAGCCCAGGGGGCTCGGTCACTGAAGCTTTCTTT
TRBV14	TRBD2	TRBJ2-7	-	CASGRTLAGGSYEQYF	TGTGCCAGCGGGAGGACCTTAGCGGGGGGCTCCTACGAGCAGTACTTC
TRBV27	TRBD2	TRBJ2-5	-	CASSAQGASGGGETQYF	TGTGCCAGCAGTGCCCAGGGCGCCAGCGGGGGGGGAGAGACCCAGTACTTC
TRBV9	TRBD2	TRBJ2-7	-	CASSVGLAASYEQYF	TGTGCCAGCAGCGTAGGACTAGCGGCCTCCTACGAGCAGTACTTC
TRBV11-2	TRBD1	TRBJ2-7	once	CASSFDRGRHEQYF	TGTGCCAGCAGCTTTGACAGGGGAAGGCACGAGCAGTACTTC
TRBV7-2	TRBD1	TRBJ1-2	-	CASSYHGTGAYGYTF	TGTGCCAGCAGCTACCACGGGACAGGGGCCTATGGCTACACCTTC
TRBV5-1	TRBD1	TRBJ1-1	-	CASSRSRDSSPEAFF	TGCGCCAGCAGCCGCAGCCGGGACAGCTCACCTGAAGCTTTCTTT
TRBV3-1/TRBV3-2	-	TRBJ2-7	-	CASSPLGDSYEQYF	TGTGCCAGCAGCCCCCTGGGAGACTCCTACGAGCAGTACTTC
TRBV18	-	TRBJ1-2	-	CASSPSPPGAGLNYGYTF	TGTGCCAGCTCACCTTCCCCCCCAGGGGCGGGTTTGAACTATGGCTACACCTTC
TRBV12-5	TRBD2	TRBJ2-2	-	CASGSAAGVLTGELFF	TGTGCTAGTGGTTCCGCGGCGGGGGTCCTCACCGGGGAGCTGTTTTTT
TRBV19	TRBD1	TRBJ1-2	-	CASRDRGANYGYTF	TGTGCCAGTAGGGACAGGGGAGCTAACTATGGCTACACCTTC
TRBV29-1	-	TRBJ1-1	-	CSVEGTPNTEAFF	TGCAGCGTTGAAGGGACACCCAACACTGAAGCTTTCTTT
TRBV5-1	TRBD1	TRBJ1-5	-	CASSPGTGVHQPQHF	TGCGCCAGCAGCCCCGGGACAGGGGTTCATCAGCCCCAGCATTTT
TRBV7-2	TRBD1	TRBJ1-2	-	CASSLVTGGGYGYTF	TGTGCCAGCAGCTTAGTTACAGGGGGCGGGTATGGCTACACCTTC
TRBV5-1	TRBD2	TRBJ2-7	-	CASSREGGLYEQYF	TGCGCCAGCAGCCGGGAGGGAGGGCTCTACGAGCAGTACTTC
TRBV5-6	-	TRBJ2-3	-	CASSFGDTQYF	TGTGCCAGCAGCTTCGGAGATACGCAGTATTTT